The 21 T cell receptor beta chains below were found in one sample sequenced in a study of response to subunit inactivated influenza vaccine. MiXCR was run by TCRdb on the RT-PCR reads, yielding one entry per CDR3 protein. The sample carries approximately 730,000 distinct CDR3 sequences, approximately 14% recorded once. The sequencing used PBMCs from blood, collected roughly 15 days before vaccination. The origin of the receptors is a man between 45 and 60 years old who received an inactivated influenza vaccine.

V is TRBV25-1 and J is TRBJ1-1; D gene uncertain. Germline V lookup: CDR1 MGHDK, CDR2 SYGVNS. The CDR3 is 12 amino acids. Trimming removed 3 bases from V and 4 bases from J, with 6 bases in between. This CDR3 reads CASSDGVTEAFF. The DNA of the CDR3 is TGTGCCAGCAGTGATGGGGTCACTGAAGCTTTCTTT.

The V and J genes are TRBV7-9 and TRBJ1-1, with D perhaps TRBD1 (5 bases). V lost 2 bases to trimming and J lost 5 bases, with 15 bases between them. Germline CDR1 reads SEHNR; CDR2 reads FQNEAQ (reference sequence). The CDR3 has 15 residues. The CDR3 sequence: CASSLRKKKGTEAFF. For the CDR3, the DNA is TGTGCCAGCAGCTTACGCAAGAAAAAGGGGACTGAAGCTTTCTTT.

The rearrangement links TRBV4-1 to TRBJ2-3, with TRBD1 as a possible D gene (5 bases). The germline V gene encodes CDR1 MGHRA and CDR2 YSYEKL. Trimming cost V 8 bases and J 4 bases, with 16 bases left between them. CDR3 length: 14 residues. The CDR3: CASSRTTVADTQYF. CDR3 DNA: TGCGCCAGCTCAAGGACGACAGTCGCAGATACGCAGTATTTT.

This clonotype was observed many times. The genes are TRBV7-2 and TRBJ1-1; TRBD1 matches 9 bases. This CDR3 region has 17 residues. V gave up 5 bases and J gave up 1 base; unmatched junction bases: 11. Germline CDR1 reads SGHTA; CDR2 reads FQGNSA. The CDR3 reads CASSQRQGGVRNTEAFF. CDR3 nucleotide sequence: TGTGCCAGCAGCCAGAGACAGGGGGGTGTTCGGAACACTGAAGCTTTCTTT.

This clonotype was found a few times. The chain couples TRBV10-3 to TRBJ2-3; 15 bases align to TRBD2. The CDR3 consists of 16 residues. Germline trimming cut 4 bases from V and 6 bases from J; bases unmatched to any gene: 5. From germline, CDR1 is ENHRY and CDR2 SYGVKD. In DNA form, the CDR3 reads TGTGCCATCAGTGGGGGACTAGCGGGAGGATACGATACGCAGTATTTT. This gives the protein CAISGGLAGGYDTQYF.

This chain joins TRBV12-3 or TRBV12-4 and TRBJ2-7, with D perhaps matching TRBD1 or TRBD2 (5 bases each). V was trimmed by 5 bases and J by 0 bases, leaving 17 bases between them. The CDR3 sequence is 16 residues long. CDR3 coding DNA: TGTGCCAGCAGTACTCCCGGGACGGTAAGCTCCTACGAGCAGTACTTC. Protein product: CASSTPGTVSSYEQYF.

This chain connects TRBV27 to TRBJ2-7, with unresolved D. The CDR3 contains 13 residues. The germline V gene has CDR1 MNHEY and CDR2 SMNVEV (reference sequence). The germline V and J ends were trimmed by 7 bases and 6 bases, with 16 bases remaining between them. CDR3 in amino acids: CASTVTSGSEQYF. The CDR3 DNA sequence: TGTGCCAGCACCGTGACCTCTGGGTCCGAGCAGTACTTC.

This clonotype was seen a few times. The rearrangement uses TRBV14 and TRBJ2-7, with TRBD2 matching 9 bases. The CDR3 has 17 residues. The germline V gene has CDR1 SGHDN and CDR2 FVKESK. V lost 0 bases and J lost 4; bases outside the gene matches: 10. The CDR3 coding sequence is TGTGCCAGCAGCCAAGAAAGGAACGGGACTAGCTTTTACGAGCAGTACTTC. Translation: CASSQERNGTSFYEQYF. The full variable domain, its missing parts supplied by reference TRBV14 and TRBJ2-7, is EAGVTQFPSHSVIEKGQTVTLRCDPISGHDNLYWYRRVMGKEIKFLLHFVKESKQDESGMPNNRFLAERTGGTYSTLKVQPAELEDSGVYFCASSQERNGTSFYEQYFGPGTRLTVT.

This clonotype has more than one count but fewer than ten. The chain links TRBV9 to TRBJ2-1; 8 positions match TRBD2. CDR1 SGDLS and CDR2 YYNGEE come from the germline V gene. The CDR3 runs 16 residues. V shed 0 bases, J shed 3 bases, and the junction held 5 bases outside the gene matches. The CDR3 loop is CASSVVSGGFYNEQFF. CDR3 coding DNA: TGTGCCAGCAGCGTAGTGAGCGGGGGATTCTACAATGAGCAGTTCTTC.

Here the CDR3 reads CSVKDRVSHEAFF. CDR3 nucleotides: TGCAGCGTGAAGGACAGGGTGTCTCATGAAGCTTTCTTT. This chain links TRBV29-1 with TRBJ1-1; TRBD1 aligns across 8 bases. Germline V gives CDR1 SQVTM, CDR2 ANQGSEA. After removal of 6 bases from V and 7 bases from J, the junction contained 10 bases not matched to a gene. The CDR3 loop spans 13 amino acids. Full variable domain (outside the CDR3, taken from reference TRBV29-1 and TRBJ1-1): SAVISQKPSRDICQRGTSLTIQCQVDSQVTMMFWYRQQPGQSLTLIATANQGSEATYESGFVIDKFPISRPNLTFSTLTVSNMSPEDSSIYLCSVKDRVSHEAFFGQGTRLTVV.

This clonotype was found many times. The CDR3 bases are TGTGCCAGCAGCTTACTTAGGGAGCCCCAAGAGACCCAGTACTTC. It yields the protein CASSLLREPQETQYF. The chain employs TRBV11-2 and TRBJ2-5; a weak D match, TRBD2 (5 bases). Trimming removed 2 bases at V and 1 base at J, with 11 bases between. The CDR3 sequence is 15 residues long. Germline V gene data show CDR1 as SGHAT and CDR2 as FQNNGV.

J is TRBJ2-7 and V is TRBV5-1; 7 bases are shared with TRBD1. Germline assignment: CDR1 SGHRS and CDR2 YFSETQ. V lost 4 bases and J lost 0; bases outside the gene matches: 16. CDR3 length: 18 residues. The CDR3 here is CASSPSFALNRGSYEQYF. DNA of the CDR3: TGCGCCAGCAGCCCGTCGTTTGCGTTAAACAGGGGCTCCTACGAGCAGTACTTC.

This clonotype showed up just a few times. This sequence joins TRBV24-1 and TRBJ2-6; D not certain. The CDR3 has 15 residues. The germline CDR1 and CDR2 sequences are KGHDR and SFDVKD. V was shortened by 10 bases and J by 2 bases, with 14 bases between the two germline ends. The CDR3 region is CATKTPPAGANVLTF. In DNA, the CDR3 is TGTGCCACGAAAACCCCGCCGGCTGGGGCCAACGTCCTGACTTTC.

The CDR3 reads CASSQDRLVDLVETQYF. The CDR3 DNA is TGCGCCAGCAGCCAAGATAGGTTAGTCGATTTGGTAGAGACCCAGTACTTC. The chain couples TRBV4-3 to TRBJ2-5; D is unresolved. CDR1 LGHNA and CDR2 YSLEER come from the germline V gene. V was clipped by 0 bases and J by 4 bases, with 18 bases between them. This CDR3 region has 17 residues.

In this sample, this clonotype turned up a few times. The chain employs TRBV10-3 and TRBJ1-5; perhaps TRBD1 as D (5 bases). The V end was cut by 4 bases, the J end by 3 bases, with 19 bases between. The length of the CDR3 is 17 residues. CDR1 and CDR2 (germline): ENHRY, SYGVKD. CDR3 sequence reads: CAISALRGGENNQPQHF. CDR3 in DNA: TGTGCCATCAGTGCCCTAAGGGGTGGTGAAAACAATCAGCCCCAGCATTTT.

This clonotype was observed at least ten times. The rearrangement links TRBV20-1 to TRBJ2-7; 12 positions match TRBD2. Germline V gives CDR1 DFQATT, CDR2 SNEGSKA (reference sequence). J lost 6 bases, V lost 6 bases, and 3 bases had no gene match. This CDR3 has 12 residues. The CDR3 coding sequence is TGCAGTGCGACTAGCGGGAGTTCCGAGCAGTACTTC. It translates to CSATSGSSEQYF.

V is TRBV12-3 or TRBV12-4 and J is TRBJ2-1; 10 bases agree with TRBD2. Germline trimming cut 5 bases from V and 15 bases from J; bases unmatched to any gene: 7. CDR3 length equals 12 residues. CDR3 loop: CASSILAGVTFF. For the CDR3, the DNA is TGTGCCAGCAGTATCCTAGCGGGGGTCACGTTCTTC.

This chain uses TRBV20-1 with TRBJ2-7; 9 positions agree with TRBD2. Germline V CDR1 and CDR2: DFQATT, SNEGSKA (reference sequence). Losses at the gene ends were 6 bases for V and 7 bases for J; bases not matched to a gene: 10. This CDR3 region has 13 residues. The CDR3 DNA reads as TGCAGTGCCCCCGCTAGCGGGGAAACGGAGCAGTACTTC. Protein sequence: CSAPASGETEQYF.

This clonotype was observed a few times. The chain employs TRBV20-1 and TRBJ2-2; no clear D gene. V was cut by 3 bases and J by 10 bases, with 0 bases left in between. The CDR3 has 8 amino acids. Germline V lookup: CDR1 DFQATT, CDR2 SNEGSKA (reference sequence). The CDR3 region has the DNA TGCAGTGCTAGGGAGCTGTTTTTT. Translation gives CSARELFF.

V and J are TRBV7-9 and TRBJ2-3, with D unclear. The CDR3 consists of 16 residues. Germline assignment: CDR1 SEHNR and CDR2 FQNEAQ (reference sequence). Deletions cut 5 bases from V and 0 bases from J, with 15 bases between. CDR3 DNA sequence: TGTGCCAGCAGCCCGGGCGGAGAAAGTAGCACAGATACGCAGTATTTT. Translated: CASSPGGESSTDTQYF.

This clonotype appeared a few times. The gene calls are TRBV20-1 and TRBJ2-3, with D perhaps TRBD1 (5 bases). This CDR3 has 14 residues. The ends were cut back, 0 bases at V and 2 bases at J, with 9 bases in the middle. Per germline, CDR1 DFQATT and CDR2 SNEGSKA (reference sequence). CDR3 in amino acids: CSAREGPPTDTQYF. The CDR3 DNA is TGCAGTGCTAGAGAGGGGCCACCCACAGATACGCAGTATTTT.